These T cell receptor beta chains were read from a single sample in a study of shared clonotypes between healthy human individuals. The assay was immunoSEQ multiplex PCR, and TCRdb's table has in-frame clones only and misses some. Of millions of clones in the sample, 95% were seen once. The sample was naive CD4+ T cells sorted from blood. Receptor source: a man between 18 and 35 years old in good health. CDR3s include the opening cysteine and the closing phenylalanine or tryptophan. D genes are given only for firm matches. Some rows have no size entry. The others give once, few or many, or a class for an expanded clone.

V gene	J gene	clone size	D gene	CDR3 protein	CDR3 DNA
TRBV19	TRBJ1-2	.	TRBD1	CASRMDRGGYGYTF	TGTGCCAGTAGGATGGACAGGGGCGGCTATGGCTACACCTTC
TRBV7-2	TRBJ1-1	.	.	CASSLALDGTEAFF	TGTGCCAGCAGCTTAGCCCTTGACGGGACTGAAGCTTTCTTT
TRBV7-9	TRBJ1-2	.	.	CASSLIQGVGGYTF	TGTGCCAGCAGCTTAATTCAGGGAGTGGGTGGCTACACCTTC
TRBV6-6	TRBJ1-1	.	TRBD1	CASSYAGGLTEAFF	TGTGCCAGCAGTTACGCAGGGGGCCTGACTGAAGCTTTCTTT
TRBV13	TRBJ1-2	.	TRBD1	CASSLGQGVGGYTF	TGTGCCAGCAGCTTAGGTCAGGGGGTGGGAGGCTACACCTTC
TRBV5-1	TRBJ1-1	.	.	CASSRGGSHTEAFF	TGCGCCAGCAGCAGGGGGGGCAGTCACACTGAAGCTTTCTTT
TRBV7-9	TRBJ1-3	once	TRBD1	CASSSRIDRAGGNTIYF	TGTGCCAGCAGCTCGCGCATCGACAGGGCGGGTGGAAACACCATATATTTT
TRBV5-6	TRBJ2-3	.	TRBD2	CASSRTIAGGSTDTQYF	TGTGCCAGCAGCCGAACCATAGCGGGAGGGAGCACAGATACGCAGTATTTT
TRBV7-2	TRBJ2-7	.	TRBD1	CASSRGTGGYEQYF	TGTGCCAGCAGCCGCGGGACAGGAGGCTACGAGCAGTACTTC
TRBV7-3	TRBJ2-3	once	.	CASSLMTADTQYF	TGTGCCAGCAGCTTAATGACAGCAGATACGCAGTATTTT
TRBV6-5	TRBJ2-3	.	TRBD2	CASSYGAGVSDTQYF	TGTGCCAGCAGTTATGGGGCGGGAGTTTCAGATACGCAGTATTTT
TRBV28	TRBJ2-5	once	.	CASSLRDKETQYF	TGTGCCAGCAGTTTACGAGACAAAGAGACCCAGTACTTC
TRBV28	TRBJ1-2	few	.	CASTEQEVYGYTF	TGTGCCAGCACAGAACAGGAAGTCTATGGCTACACCTTC
TRBV10-3	TRBJ1-1	.	.	CAISDYLGSTEAFF	TGTGCCATCAGTGACTATTTGGGGAGCACTGAAGCTTTCTTT
TRBV2	TRBJ1-6	.	.	CASTIQGFDNSPLHF	TGTGCCAGCACCATCCAGGGGTTCGATAATTCACCCCTCCACTTT